This T cell receptor (beta chain) was captured in a study of cytomegalovirus exposure and HLA in healthy donors. Study observations and caveats: Overall, approximately 150 TCR beta chains were annotated as cytomegalovirus-associated. Whilst most TCR sequences proved rare, a subset of public TCRs occurred across many donors. According to a subsequent analysis, TCR clusters from the first cohort were inclined to appear together in the 110 or so validation repertoires.

Data came from immunoSEQ multiplex PCR; TCRdb stores just in-frame clones and leaves some out. The table has hundreds of thousands of clones, 87% seen once. The donors were members of the validation cohort, which comprised roughly 120 subjects and was separate from the first cohort of several hundred subjects. Trimming removed 1 base at V and 4 bases at J, with 5 bases between. CDR1 and CDR2 (germline): MGHDK, SYGVNS. CDR3 size: 13 residues. There are a few counts of this clone. Its antigen is undetermined. Sequencing used PBMCs. This TCR was recovered from a man aged 18 to 35 in good health and CMV-seropositive. This sequence joins TRBV25-1 and TRBJ1-5; D not resolved. CDR3 protein: CASSEWENQPQHF. CDR3 DNA: TGTGCCAGCAGTGAATGGGAGAATCAGCCCCAGCATTTT.